These 21 T cell receptor beta chains were sequenced from one sample in a study of T cell repertoires in cytomegalovirus infection. MiXCR, applied by TCRdb to the reads, yields one record per CDR3 protein. The sample lists approximately 170,000 distinct CDR3 sequences, roughly a sixth occurring once. The sample was CD8+ T cells from PBMCs. Receptors originate from a human donor in good health (CMV status not recorded). Some clones in this sample may be carry-over from other donors' samples.

This clonotype was counted between two and nine times. The chain has TRBV7-2 and TRBJ2-1, with 7 bases identical to TRBD2. CDR1 is SGHTA, CDR2 FQGNSA, per germline. This CDR3 spans 14 amino acids. V was pared by 2 bases and J by 4 bases, with 2 bases of the junction left unmatched. CDR3 sequence: CASSLSGMYNEQFF. The CDR3, as DNA: TGTGCCAGCAGCTTAAGCGGGATGTACAATGAGCAGTTCTTC.

The V call is TRBV5-6, the J call TRBJ1-6; 7 nucleotides align to TRBD1. The CDR3 runs 19 residues. In germline, CDR1 is SGHDT, CDR2 YYEEEE. V gave up 7 bases and J gave up 1 base; unmatched junction bases: 17. CDR3: CASGYLDRPAGSYNSPLHF. The CDR3, as DNA: TGTGCCAGCGGATACCTGGACAGGCCCGCCGGTTCCTATAATTCACCCCTCCACTTT.

The table lists this clonotype with a few counts. This rearrangement joins TRBV6-2 or TRBV6-3 to TRBJ2-7, with D possibly being TRBD1 (6 bases). The CDR3 is 12 residues long. Trimming cost V 6 bases and J 4 bases, with 10 bases left between them. The germline V gene has CDR1 MNHEY and CDR2 SVGEGT. CDR3 residues: CASSFGQYEQYF. The CDR3 region has the DNA TGTGCCAGCAGCTTTGGACAGTACGAGCAGTACTTC.

The chain couples TRBV19 to TRBJ1-5, with TRBD1 identical over 7 bases. The CDR3 is 13 residues long. Unmatched junction bases numbered 5, after V lost 9 bases and J lost 3 bases. In germline, CDR1 is LNHDA, CDR2 SQIVND (reference sequence). Here the CDR3 reads CASGQVLNQPQHF. In DNA, the CDR3 is TGTGCCAGCGGACAGGTACTCAATCAGCCCCAGCATTTT.

V gene TRBV7-2 combines with J gene TRBJ1-1; D unclear. The CDR3 contains 14 residues. CDR1 is SGHTA, CDR2 FQGNSA, per germline. Trimming stripped 5 bases from V and 0 bases from J, with 10 bases between. This chain's CDR3 is CASSSDILNTEAFF. In DNA form, the CDR3 reads TGTGCCAGCAGCAGCGACATACTGAACACTGAAGCTTTCTTT.

The rearrangement uses TRBV11-2 and TRBJ2-3, with 10 bases aligning to TRBD2. The germline CDR1 and CDR2 sequences are SGHAT and FQNNGV. The V segment lost 5 bases and the J segment 10 bases; nucleotides outside the gene matches: 15. This CDR3 has 16 residues. In DNA form, the CDR3 reads TGTGCCAGCAGCCCAAAAACTAGCGGGGACACCCCCGCGCAGTATTTT. It yields the protein CASSPKTSGDTPAQYF.

The chain has TRBV30 and TRBJ2-4; D assignment may be TRBD1 or TRBD2 (5 bases each). There are 14 residues in the CDR3. The germline gives CDR1 GTSNPN, CDR2 SVGIG (reference sequence). The ends were cut back, 1 base at V and 5 bases at J, with 12 bases in the middle. The CDR3 nucleotides read TGTGCCTGGAGTGCCGGGACCGGGCAAAACATTCAGTACTTC. It is translated as CAWSAGTGQNIQYF.

The V call is TRBV6-1, the J call TRBJ2-1, with TRBD1 matching over 8 bases. CDR3 length: 14 amino acids. V dropped 8 bases and J dropped 4; count of bases not matched to a gene: 7. Germline CDR1 reads MNHNS; CDR2 reads SASEGT. CDR3 sequence reads: CASYRGINYNEQFF. The CDR3 DNA is TGTGCCAGCTACAGGGGGATTAATTACAATGAGCAGTTCTTC.

The chain employs TRBV19 and TRBJ2-3, with no clear D. In germline, CDR1 is LNHDA, CDR2 SQIVND (reference sequence). This CDR3 spans 14 amino acids. V shed 1 base and J shed 4 bases, with 9 bases lying between them. CDR3 coding DNA: TGTGCCAGTAGTATAGTCCCGCAGTCAGATACGCAGTATTTT. Protein: CASSIVPQSDTQYF.

This chain connects TRBV4-3 to TRBJ1-2; no reliable D call. Per germline, CDR1 LGHNA and CDR2 YSLEER. V lost 2 bases and J 2 bases, leaving 9 bases between the germline ends. CDR3 length: 14 residues. CDR3 loop: CASSQLDGNYGYTF. The CDR3 DNA reads as TGCGCCAGCAGCCAACTCGACGGCAACTATGGCTACACCTTC.

The chain joins TRBV7-2 to TRBJ2-7, with 7 bases identical to TRBD2. CDR1 is SGHTA, CDR2 FQGNSA, per germline. CDR3 size: 16 residues. V shed 5 bases and J 3 bases; nucleotides not matched to a gene: 13. The CDR3 sequence: CASSRRGRGGIYEQYF. Here the CDR3 DNA reads TGTGCCAGCAGCCGGCGGGGACGCGGGGGAATCTACGAGCAGTACTTC.

The chain is built from TRBV7-2 and TRBJ1-1; D gene unclear. CDR1 and CDR2 from the germline V gene are SGHTA and FQGNSA. CDR3 length: 15 amino acids. With 3 bases removed from V and 1 base from J, the gap between germline ends came to 12 bases. The DNA of the CDR3 is TGTGCCAGCAGCTTGGCAGATGATCGGAACACTGAAGCTTTCTTT. As protein: CASSLADDRNTEAFF.

The chain links TRBV7-9 to TRBJ1-1, with a tentative D call TRBD1 (5 bases). Germline assignment: CDR1 SEHNR and CDR2 FQNEAQ (reference sequence). CDR3 length: 14 amino acids. V lost 3 bases and J lost 0, with 8 bases in between. This CDR3 reads CASSFRAMNTEAFF. In DNA form, the CDR3 reads TGTGCCAGCAGCTTCAGGGCTATGAACACTGAAGCTTTCTTT.

As to this clonotype: One end of the junction fails to match germline, which may point to a read error. J is TRBJ2-4 and V is TRBV5-1; TRBD2 aligns across 14 bases. Germline V CDR1 and CDR2: SGHRS, YFSETQ. The CDR3 sequence is 16 residues long. CDR3 nucleotide sequence: TGCGCCAGCAGCCCCAGACTAGCGGGAGGGGGGAACAGTCAGTACTTC. Protein: CASSPRLAGGGNSQYF.

This clonotype was recorded a few times. The chain uses TRBV19 and TRBJ1-2, with a weak D call TRBD1 (5 bases). The CDR3 is 12 residues long. From germline, CDR1 is LNHDA and CDR2 SQIVND (reference sequence). Trimming removed 5 bases at V and 4 bases at J, with 8 bases between. CDR3 protein: CASSPGAYGYTF. In DNA, the CDR3 is TGTGCCAGTAGTCCCGGGGCCTATGGCTACACCTTC.

V usage is TRBV6-1 and J usage is TRBJ1-1; maybe TRBD1 (5 bases). CDR1 MNHNS and CDR2 SASEGT come from the germline V gene. The CDR3 contains 12 residues. The V end lost 11 bases, the J end lost 4 bases, and 14 bases lay between the germline ends. CDR3 nucleotides: TGTGCCTTGGGGCGGCTCGGCACTGAAGCTTTCTTT. Protein: CALGRLGTEAFF.

V usage is TRBV7-2 and J usage is TRBJ1-2; 10 bases align to TRBD1. The CDR3 is 16 amino acids. Losses at the gene ends were 4 bases for V and 4 bases for J; bases not matched to a gene: 9. Germline loops: CDR1 SGHTA, CDR2 FQGNSA. The CDR3: CASSSRDRGRIYGYTF. CDR3 in DNA: TGTGCCAGCAGCTCAAGGGACAGGGGCCGCATCTATGGCTACACCTTC.

There are a few counts of this clonotype. J is TRBJ2-1 and V is TRBV7-8; D is unclear. This CDR3 has 12 amino acids. Germline V gives CDR1 SGHVS, CDR2 FQNEAQ. The V end was cut by 5 bases, the J end by 8 bases, with 10 bases between. The CDR3 loop reads CASSPGRDEQFF. CDR3 bases: TGTGCCAGCAGCCCGGGCCGGGATGAGCAGTTCTTC.

The chain joins TRBV7-9 to TRBJ2-7; TRBD1 matches 7 bases. From germline, CDR1 is SEHNR and CDR2 FQNEAQ (reference sequence). This CDR3 region has 15 residues. Germline trimming cut 5 bases from V and 7 bases from J; bases unmatched to any gene: 14. The CDR3 DNA follows: TGTGCCAGCAGCGGCGGACCCGAGACAGGGCGAGAGCAGTACTTC. It encodes CASSGGPETGREQYF.

This clonotype was counted only a few times. The gene calls are TRBV7-3 and TRBJ1-1; D is possibly TRBD1 (5 bases). In germline, CDR1 is SGHTA, CDR2 FQGTGA. V was pared by 1 base and J by 0 bases, with 9 bases between. The CDR3 extends over 15 amino acids. CDR3 amino acids: CASSLIRQLNTEAFF. The DNA of the CDR3 is TGTGCCAGCAGCTTAATCCGACAGTTGAACACTGAAGCTTTCTTT. The full variable domain, rest sourced from reference TRBV7-3 and TRBJ1-1, is GAGVSQTPSNKVTEKGKYVELRCDPISGHTALYWYRQSLGQGPEFLIYFQGTGAADDSGLPNDRFFAVRPEGSVSTLKIQRTERGDSAVYLCASSLIRQLNTEAFFGQGTRLTVV.

This clonotype was seen a few times. V is TRBV3-1 and J is TRBJ2-5, with TRBD2 matching over 8 bases. The V gene end was trimmed by 0 bases and the J gene end by 5 bases; junction bases not matched to a gene: 17. This CDR3 contains 19 residues. Germline V gene lookup returns CDR1 LGHDT and CDR2 YNNKEL (reference sequence). The CDR3, as DNA: TGTGCCAGCAGCCAAGATTTACCCCGGTCAGCGGGGGTGAGGGAGACCCAGTACTTC. Amino acids: CASSQDLPRSAGVRETQYF.